This T cell receptor (beta chain) was sequenced for a study of T-cell reconstitution after alpha-beta-depleted transplantation in children. Points from the study as a whole: In some patients, recipient T cells and intrathymic progenitors surviving conditioning explained high day-60 diversity. Expanded clones from the graft, numbering several hundred, reportedly supplied alpha-beta T cells about two months after transplant. T-cell numbers and diversity, one year after transplant, stemmed largely from T cells that were newly produced.

Note on this clonotype: The antigen remains undetermined.

This sample's TCRbeta library carried unique molecular identifier barcodes. From the PCR reads, TCRdb called clonotypes with MiXCR, one entry per CDR3 protein. The sample has about 600,000 distinct CDR3 sequences, approximately 22% seen once. In germline, CDR1 is MDHEN, CDR2 SYDVKM. This CDR3 contains 15 residues. Trimming shortened V by 5 bases and J by 2 bases, and 10 bases separated the two germline ends. The input for sequencing was PBMCs, mostly from graft donor cells, taken 360 days after TCRalphabeta/CD19-depleted stem cell transplant. The source is a boy in the first two years of life who had a stem cell transplant for acute myeloid leukemia, so the T cells may come from the graft donor. This rearrangement joins TRBV28 to TRBJ2-6; the D gene is possibly TRBD2 (6 bases). Here the CDR3 reads CASSPGAAGANVLTF. The CDR3 nucleotides are TGTGCCAGCAGTCCGGGAGCAGCTGGGGCCAACGTCCTGACTTTC. The full variable domain, in which reference TRBV28 and TRBJ2-6 provide the parts outside the CDR3, is DVKVTQSSRYLVKRTGEKVFLECVQDMDHENMFWYRQDPGLGLRLIYFSYDVKMKEKGDIPEGYSVSREKKERFSLILESASTNQTSMYLCASSPGAAGANVLTFGAGSRLTVL.